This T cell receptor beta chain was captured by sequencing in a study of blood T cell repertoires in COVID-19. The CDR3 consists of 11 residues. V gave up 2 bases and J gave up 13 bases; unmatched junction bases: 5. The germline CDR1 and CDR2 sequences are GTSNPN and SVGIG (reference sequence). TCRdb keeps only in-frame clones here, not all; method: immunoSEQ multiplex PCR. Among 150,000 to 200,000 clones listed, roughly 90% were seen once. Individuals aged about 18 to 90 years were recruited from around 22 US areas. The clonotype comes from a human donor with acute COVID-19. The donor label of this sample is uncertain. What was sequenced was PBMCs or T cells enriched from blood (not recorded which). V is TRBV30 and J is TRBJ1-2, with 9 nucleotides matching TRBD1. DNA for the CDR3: TGTGCCTGGAGTTCGGGACAGGGAATCACCTTC. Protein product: CAWSSGQGITF.